Presented here are 18 T cell receptor beta chains from one specimen sequenced in a study of control samples from healthy donors and cancer patients. The protocol was immunoSEQ multiplex PCR, while the TCRdb copy is restricted to in-frame clones and leaves out a portion. In the table there are 80,000 to 100,000 clones, roughly 92% of which are singletons. Source material: blood. The receptor source for this set is a human donor in good health. The donor label of this sample is uncertain.

This clone was detected once. The chain couples TRBV12-3 or TRBV12-4 to TRBJ1-2; D ambiguous. The V end was cut by 1 base, the J end by 8 bases, with 11 bases between. The CDR3 totals 13 residues. CDR3 DNA: TGTGCCAGCAGTTTAGGGCCGACGCTAGGCTACACCTTC. Translation: CASSLGPTLGYTF.

The rearrangement uses TRBV9 and TRBJ2-3, with D tentatively TRBD1 or TRBD2 (5 bases each). The germline gives CDR1 SGDLS, CDR2 YYNGEE. This CDR3 contains 15 residues. Trimming shortened V by 4 bases and J by 6 bases, and 18 bases separated the two germline ends. CDR3 amino acids: CASSPGTDFTDTQYF. Here the CDR3 DNA reads TGTGCCAGCAGCCCCGGGACCGATTTCACGGATACGCAGTATTTT.

The CDR3 coding sequence is TGCGCCAGCAGCTTGTACCTGGGGGGGAACACTGAAGCTTTCTTT. Its protein product is CASSLYLGGNTEAFF. V and J are TRBV5-1 and TRBJ1-1, with D perhaps matching TRBD1 (5 bases). The CDR3 has 15 amino acids. Germline lookup yields CDR1 SGHRS and CDR2 YFSETQ. Trimming removed 1 base from V and 1 base from J, with 11 bases in between.

CDR3 nucleotide sequence: TGCGCCAGCAGTGAAGGGGGCGGCACCGGGGAGCTGTTTTTT. Protein: CASSEGGGTGELFF. The chain recombines TRBV10-1 with TRBJ2-2; 7 positions agree with TRBD1. The CDR3 has 14 residues. CDR1 and CDR2 from the germline V gene are WNHNN and SYGVQD (reference sequence). V trimming: 3 bases; J trimming: 4 bases; junction bases outside the gene matches: 2.

This clone was observed a few times. This chain links TRBV5-8 with TRBJ2-7; D perhaps matches TRBD2 (5 bases). V gave up 5 bases and J gave up 6 bases, with 21 bases separating them. CDR1 and CDR2 from the germline V gene are SGHTS and YDEGEE. The CDR3 runs to 15 residues. As DNA, the CDR3 is TGTGCCAGCAGGCGAACAATAGGCGGGCAGTTCGAGCAGTACGTC. Protein product: CASRRTIGGQFEQYV.

This chain links TRBV7-9 with TRBJ2-1, with TRBD2 identical over 8 bases. The V segment lost 1 base and the J segment 11 bases; nucleotides outside the gene matches: 19. This CDR3 region has 18 residues. Germline values: CDR1 SEHNR, CDR2 FQNEAQ (reference sequence). The CDR3, as DNA: TGTGCCAGCAGCTTAGTCCCTGTTGTGGGCGGGGGGTCGAGACAGCAGTTCTTC. Its protein is CASSLVPVVGGGSRQQFF.

About this clone: An end of the junction does not agree with germline; a read error may underlie this. V is TRBV12-5 and J is TRBJ2-6; D possibly corresponds to TRBD2 (7 bases). Germline V gives CDR1 LGHNT, CDR2 FRNRAP. This CDR3 comprises 20 residues. The DNA for the CDR3 is TGTGCTAGGGGTTGGGGGGGCCGGGGACACCTTTACTCTGGGGCCAACGTCCTGACTTTC. Protein: CARGWGGRGHLYSGANVLTF.

This sequence joins TRBV5-4 and TRBJ1-2; tentatively, D is TRBD1 (6 bases). The V and J ends lost 6 bases and 2 bases respectively, with 17 bases between them. Per the germline V gene, CDR1 is SGHNT and CDR2 is YYREEE (reference sequence). This CDR3 comprises 15 residues. The CDR3 region has the DNA TGTGCCAGCACTGCCAATCAGGGGAGGAACTATGGCTACACCTTC. This gives the protein CASTANQGRNYGYTF.

This clone has a single count. V usage is TRBV30 and J usage is TRBJ1-4; TRBD1 agrees at 7 bases. V lost 5 bases and J lost 4; bases outside the gene matches: 7. Germline V gene data show CDR1 as GTSNPN and CDR2 as SVGIG (reference sequence). The CDR3 totals 14 residues. The CDR3 sequence: CAWSGTVINEKLFF. As DNA, the CDR3 is TGTGCCTGGTCCGGGACAGTCATTAATGAAAAACTGTTTTTT. Looking up the rest from reference TRBV30 and TRBJ1-4 gives the full variable domain: SQTIHQWPATLVQPVGSPLSLECTVEGTSNPNLYWYRQAAGRGLQLLFYSVGIGQISSEVPQNLSASRPQDRQFILSSKKLLLSDSGFYLCAWSGTVINEKLFFGSGTQLSVL.

The chain employs TRBV3-1 (or the pseudogene TRBV3-2) and TRBJ1-2; D is ambiguous. Trimming stripped 0 bases from V and 4 bases from J, with 6 bases between. The CDR3 consists of 13 residues. From germline, CDR1 is LGHDT and CDR2 YNNKEL (reference sequence). This CDR3 is CASSQEGGYGYTF. In DNA form, the CDR3 reads TGTGCCAGCAGCCAAGAGGGAGGCTATGGCTACACCTTC.

The chain has TRBV11-2 and TRBJ2-2, with a weak D call TRBD2 (5 bases). V dropped 2 bases and J dropped 5 bases, with 18 bases sitting between them. The CDR3 has 17 amino acids. Germline CDR1 reads SGHAT; CDR2 reads FQNNGV. CDR3 amino acids: CASSLSQARRRTGELFF. In DNA form, the CDR3 reads TGTGCCAGCAGCTTATCGCAAGCCCGAAGGAGGACCGGGGAGCTGTTTTTT. The full variable domain, in which reference TRBV11-2 and TRBJ2-2 provide the parts outside the CDR3, is EAGVAQSPRYKIIEKRQSVAFWCNPISGHATLYWYQQILGQGPKLLIQFQNNGVVDDSQLPKDRFSAERLKGVDSTLKIQPAKLEDSAVYLCASSLSQARRRTGELFFGEGSRLTVL.

This rearrangement joins TRBV18 to TRBJ1-1; 9 bases match TRBD1. Germline trimming cut 2 bases from V and 5 bases from J; bases unmatched to any gene: 3. Germline V gives CDR1 KGHSH, CDR2 LQKENI. This CDR3 is 14 amino acids long. The CDR3 coding sequence is TGTGCCAGCTCACCAGACAGGGGGATGACTGAAGCTTTCTTT. It translates to CASSPDRGMTEAFF.

The count of this clone is one. This chain uses TRBV6-5 with TRBJ2-4; 10 bases align to TRBD1. CDR1 is MNHEY, CDR2 SVGAGI, per germline. The V gene end was trimmed by 10 bases and the J gene end by 1 base; junction bases not matched to a gene: 7. This CDR3 comprises 15 residues. The CDR3 DNA reads TGTGCCACCAGGTCGGGACAGGGGGCCAAAAACATTCAGTACTTC. It yields the protein CATRSGQGAKNIQYF.

The rearrangement joins TRBV20-1 to TRBJ2-1, with 8 bases matching TRBD2. Germline CDR1 DFQATT, CDR2 SNEGSKA (reference sequence). CDR3 length: 17 residues. Unmatched junction bases numbered 15, after V lost 3 bases and J lost 5 bases. In DNA, the CDR3 is TGCAGTGCTAGTGACCCTCTGCGGGGGGCCACTAACAATGAGCAGTTCTTC. Protein product: CSASDPLRGATNNEQFF.

V and J are TRBV6-2 or TRBV6-3 and TRBJ2-1, with D hard to call. In germline, CDR1 is MNHEY, CDR2 SVGEGT. The CDR3 runs 13 residues. Deletions cut 4 bases from V and 2 bases from J, with 6 bases between. CDR3 loop: CASSWSAYNEQFF. The CDR3 DNA follows: TGTGCCAGCAGTTGGTCAGCCTACAATGAGCAGTTCTTC.

The count of this clone is one. V gene TRBV5-1 combines with J gene TRBJ1-5; D perhaps matches TRBD1 (5 bases). Germline CDR1 reads SGHRS; CDR2 reads YFSETQ. The CDR3 loop spans 18 amino acids. Trimming removed 0 bases at V and 3 bases at J, with 19 bases between. DNA of the CDR3: TGCGCCAGCAGCTTGGCCGGGCAGGGAGGCCTACCCAATCAGCCCCAGCATTTT. Its protein product is CASSLAGQGGLPNQPQHF.

The chain has TRBV19 and TRBJ1-1; D is undetermined. Germline V lookup: CDR1 LNHDA, CDR2 SQIVND (reference sequence). This CDR3 comprises 13 residues. Trimming pared 3 bases from V and 10 bases from J, leaving 15 bases between. The CDR3 nucleotides read TGTGCCAGTAGTATCATGAGCGGGCCCTTAGCTTTCTTT. Translated, it gives CASSIMSGPLAFF.

J is TRBJ1-5 and V is TRBV19, with 8 bases lining up with TRBD1. Germline CDR1 is LNHDA and CDR2 is SQIVND (reference sequence). This CDR3 has 15 residues. The V gene end was trimmed by 2 bases and the J gene end by 1 base; junction bases not matched to a gene: 1. As DNA, the CDR3 is TGTGCCAGTAGTATACAGGGGGCGAGCAATCAGCCCCAGCATTTT. It yields the protein CASSIQGASNQPQHF.